These T cell receptor beta chains were read from a single sample in a study of cytomegalovirus exposure and HLA in healthy donors. Generated by immunoSEQ multiplex PCR, the TCRdb table keeps only in-frame clones and is missing some. The sample gives some 120,000 clones, 81% of which show up once; about 1.8% is in the top ten. The specimen was PBMCs. The receptors originated from a man aged 18 to 29 in good health and CMV-seronegative. Both conserved end residues are part of each CDR3. A D gene is named only where the DNA matches it firmly. Where a row states a size, it is once, few, many or the class of an expanded clone; other rows omit it.

J,size,D,V,CDR3,DNA
TRBJ1-1,.,.,TRBV5-8,CASSLGGTLNTEAFF,TGTGCCAGCAGCCTGGGTGGGACATTGAACACTGAAGCTTTCTTT
TRBJ1-5,.,TRBD1,TRBV10-3,CAIGTGNQPQHF,TGTGCCATCGGGACAGGGAATCAGCCCCAGCATTTT
TRBJ1-1,.,.,TRBV18,CASSPGRGGTEAFF,TGTGCCAGCTCACCGGGACGGGGAGGCACTGAAGCTTTCTTT
TRBJ1-2,.,TRBD1,TRBV27,CASSIHRDRGGYTF,TGTGCCAGCAGTATCCACCGGGACAGGGGTGGCTACACCTTC
TRBJ1-1,few,TRBD1,TRBV5-1,CASSLGQGYMNTEAFF,TGCGCCAGCAGCTTGGGACAGGGGTACATGAACACTGAAGCTTTCTTT
TRBJ2-1,.,TRBD2,TRBV6-1,CASRSSGGHNEQFF,TGTGCCAGCAGGTCTAGCGGGGGACACAATGAGCAGTTCTTC
TRBJ1-1,once,TRBD1,TRBV18,CASSQLDRGATEAFF,TGTGCCAGCTCACAGCTGGACAGGGGGGCTACTGAAGCTTTCTTT
TRBJ2-1,.,.,TRBV18,CASSEYKAGSSYNEQFF,TGTGCCAGCTCGGAATATAAGGCGGGGAGCTCCTACAATGAGCAGTTCTTC
TRBJ2-5,.,.,TRBV9,CASSESGAGETQYF,TGTGCCAGCAGCGAATCAGGGGCTGGGGAGACCCAGTACTTC
TRBJ1-1,.,.,TRBV11-2,CASSAGPAEAFF,TGTGCCAGCAGCGCGGGACCTGCTGAAGCTTTCTTT
TRBJ1-5,.,TRBD1,TRBV18,CASSPGTGESQPQHF,TGTGCCAGCTCACCCGGAACAGGGGAGTCTCAGCCCCAGCATTTT
TRBJ2-7,.,.,TRBV11-2,CASSFFGSGSNEQYF,TGTGCCAGCAGCTTTTTCGGGAGCGGCTCCAACGAGCAGTACTTC